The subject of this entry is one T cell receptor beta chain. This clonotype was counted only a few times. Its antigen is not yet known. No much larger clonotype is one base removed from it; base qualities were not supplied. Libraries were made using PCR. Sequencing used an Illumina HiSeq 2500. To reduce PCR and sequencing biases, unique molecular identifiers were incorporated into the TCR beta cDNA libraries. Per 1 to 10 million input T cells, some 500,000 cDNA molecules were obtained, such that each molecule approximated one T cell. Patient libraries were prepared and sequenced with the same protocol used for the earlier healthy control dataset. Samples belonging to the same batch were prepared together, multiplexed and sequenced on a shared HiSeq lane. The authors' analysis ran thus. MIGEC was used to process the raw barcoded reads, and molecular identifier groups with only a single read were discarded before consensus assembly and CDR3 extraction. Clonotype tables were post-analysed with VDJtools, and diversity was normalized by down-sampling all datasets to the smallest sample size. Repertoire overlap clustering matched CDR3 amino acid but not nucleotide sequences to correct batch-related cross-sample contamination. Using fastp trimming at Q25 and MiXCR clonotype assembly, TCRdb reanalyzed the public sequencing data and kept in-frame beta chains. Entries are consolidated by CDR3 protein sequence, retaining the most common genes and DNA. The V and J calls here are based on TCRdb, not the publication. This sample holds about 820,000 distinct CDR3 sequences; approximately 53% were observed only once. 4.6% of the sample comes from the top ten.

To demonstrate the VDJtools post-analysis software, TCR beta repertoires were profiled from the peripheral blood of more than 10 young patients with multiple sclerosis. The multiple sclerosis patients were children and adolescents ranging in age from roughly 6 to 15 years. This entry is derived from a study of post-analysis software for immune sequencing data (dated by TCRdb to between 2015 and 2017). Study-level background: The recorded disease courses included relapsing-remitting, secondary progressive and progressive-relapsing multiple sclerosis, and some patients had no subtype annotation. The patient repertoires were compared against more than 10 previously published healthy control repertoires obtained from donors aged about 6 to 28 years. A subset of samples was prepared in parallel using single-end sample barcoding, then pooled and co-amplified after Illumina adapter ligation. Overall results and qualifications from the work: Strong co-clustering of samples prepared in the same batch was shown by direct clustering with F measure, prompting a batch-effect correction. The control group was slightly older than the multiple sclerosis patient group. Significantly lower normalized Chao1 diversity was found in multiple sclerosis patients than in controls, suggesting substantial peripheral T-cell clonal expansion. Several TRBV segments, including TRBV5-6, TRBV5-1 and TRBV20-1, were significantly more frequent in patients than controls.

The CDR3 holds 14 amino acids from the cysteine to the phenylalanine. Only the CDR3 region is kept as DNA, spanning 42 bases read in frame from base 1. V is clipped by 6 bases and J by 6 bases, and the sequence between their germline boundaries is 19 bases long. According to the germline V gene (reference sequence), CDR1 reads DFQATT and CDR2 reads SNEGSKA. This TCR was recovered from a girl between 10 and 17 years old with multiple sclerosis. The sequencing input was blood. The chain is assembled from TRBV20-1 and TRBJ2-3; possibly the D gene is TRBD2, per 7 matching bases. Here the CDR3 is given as CSAPRLGGADTQYF. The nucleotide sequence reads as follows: TGCAGTGCCCCCCGGTTAGGGGGGGCGGATACGCAGTATTTT.